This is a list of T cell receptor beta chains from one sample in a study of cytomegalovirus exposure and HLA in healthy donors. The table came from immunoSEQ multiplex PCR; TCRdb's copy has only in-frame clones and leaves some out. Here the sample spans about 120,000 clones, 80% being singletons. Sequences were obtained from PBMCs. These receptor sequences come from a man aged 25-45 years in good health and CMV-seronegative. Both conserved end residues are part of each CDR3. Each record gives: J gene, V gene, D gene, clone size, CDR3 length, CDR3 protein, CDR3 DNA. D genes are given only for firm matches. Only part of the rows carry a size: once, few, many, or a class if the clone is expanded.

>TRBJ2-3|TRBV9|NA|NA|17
CASSVDLEGGILDTQYF
TGTGCCAGCAGCGTAGATCTCGAGGGGGGGATCTTAGATACGCAGTATTTT
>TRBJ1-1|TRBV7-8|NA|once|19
CASSFRISPASGANTEAFF
TGTGCCAGCAGCTTTAGAATATCTCCGGCCTCAGGGGCTAACACTGAAGCTTTCTTT
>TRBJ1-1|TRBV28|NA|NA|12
CASVFSGTEAFF
TGTGCCAGCGTCTTTTCAGGTACTGAAGCTTTCTTT
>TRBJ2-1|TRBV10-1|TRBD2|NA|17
CASSGTSGITTYNEQFF
TGCGCCAGCAGTGGGACTAGCGGGATCACTACCTACAATGAGCAGTTCTTC
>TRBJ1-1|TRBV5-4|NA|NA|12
CASSPWNTEAFF
TGTGCCAGCAGCCCTTGGAACACTGAAGCTTTCTTT
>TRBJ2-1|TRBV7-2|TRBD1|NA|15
CASSLGQGPGYEQFF
TGTGCCAGCAGCTTGGGACAGGGTCCAGGGTATGAGCAGTTCTTC
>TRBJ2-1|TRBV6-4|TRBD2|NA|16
CASSVPAGGLVNEQFF
TGTGCCAGCAGTGTCCCAGCGGGGGGGCTTGTCAATGAGCAGTTCTTC
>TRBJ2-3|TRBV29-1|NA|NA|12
CSVGGHTDTQYF
TGCAGCGTTGGGGGGCACACAGATACGCAGTATTTT
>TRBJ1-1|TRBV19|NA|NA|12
CASFSRVTEAFF
TGTGCCAGTTTCAGTCGGGTCACTGAAGCTTTCTTT
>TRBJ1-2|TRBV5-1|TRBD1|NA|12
CASNFGGGGYTF
TGCGCCAGCAACTTCGGAGGGGGCGGCTACACCTTC
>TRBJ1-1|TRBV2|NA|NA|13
CASKGGRGTEAFF
TGTGCCAGCAAGGGGGGGAGGGGAACTGAAGCTTTCTTT
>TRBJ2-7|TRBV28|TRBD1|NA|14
CASSLQGAGYEQYF
TGTGCCAGCAGCTTACAGGGGGCAGGCTACGAGCAGTACTTC
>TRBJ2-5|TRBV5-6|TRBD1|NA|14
CASNRGTGGETQYF
TGTGCCAGCAACCGCGGGACAGGTGGAGAGACCCAGTACTTC
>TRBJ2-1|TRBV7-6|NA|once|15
CASSFVTGRHNEQFF
TGTGCCAGCAGCTTTGTGACAGGTCGGCACAATGAGCAGTTCTTC
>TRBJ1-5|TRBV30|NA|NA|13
CAWTRDSNQPQHF
TGTGCCTGGACCAGGGATAGCAATCAGCCCCAGCATTTT
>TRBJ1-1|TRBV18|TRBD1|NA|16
CASSPRTGGGGTEAFF
TGTGCCAGCTCACCTCGGACAGGGGGCGGTGGCACTGAAGCTTTCTTT
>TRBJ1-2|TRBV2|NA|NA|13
CASSDTGSYGYTF
TGTGCCAGCAGTGATACAGGGTCCTATGGCTACACCTTC
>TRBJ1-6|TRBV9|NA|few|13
CATGGKGNSPLHF
TGTGCCACGGGAGGGAAGGGTAATTCACCCCTCCACTTT
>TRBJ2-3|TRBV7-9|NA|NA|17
CASSLGRQRRSTDTQYF
TGTGCCAGCAGCTTAGGGCGCCAGCGGCGAAGCACAGATACGCAGTATTTT
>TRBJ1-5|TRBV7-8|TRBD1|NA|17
CASSLAILTGRNQPQHF
TGTGCCAGCAGCTTAGCGATCCTGACAGGGCGAAATCAGCCCCAGCATTTT
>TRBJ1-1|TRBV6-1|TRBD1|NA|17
CASSEQWTGRANTEAFF
TGTGCCAGCAGTGAACAATGGACAGGGAGGGCGAACACTGAAGCTTTCTTT
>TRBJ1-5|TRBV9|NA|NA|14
CASGRGGGDQPQHF
TGTGCCAGCGGAAGAGGGGGGGGTGATCAGCCCCAGCATTTT
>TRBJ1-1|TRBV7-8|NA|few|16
CASSGHRTSRKGQAFF
TGTGCCAGCAGCGGACACAGGACATCGCGAAAGGGCCAAGCTTTCTTT
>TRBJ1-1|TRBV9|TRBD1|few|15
CASSPRGGAGGEAFF
TGTGCCAGCAGCCCTCGAGGGGGAGCAGGGGGCGAAGCTTTCTTT
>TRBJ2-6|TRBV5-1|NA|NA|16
CASSLAGHVGANVLTF
TGCGCCAGCAGCTTGGCCGGTCACGTTGGGGCCAACGTCCTGACTTTC
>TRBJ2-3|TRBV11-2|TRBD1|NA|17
CASSLLPGQRPQGTQYF
TGTGCCAGCAGCTTACTTCCGGGACAGAGGCCCCAAGGTACGCAGTATTTT
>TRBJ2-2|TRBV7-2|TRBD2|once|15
CASSFSGRNTGELFF
TGTGCCAGCAGCTTTAGCGGGAGGAACACCGGGGAGCTGTTTTTT
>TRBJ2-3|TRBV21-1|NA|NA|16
CASSKAQRGVEDTQYF
TGTGCCAGCAGCAAAGCGCAGCGGGGGGTAGAAGATACGCAGTATTTT
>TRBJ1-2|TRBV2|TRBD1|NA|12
CASSGGSYGYTF
TGTGCCAGCTCAGGGGGAAGCTATGGCTACACCTTC
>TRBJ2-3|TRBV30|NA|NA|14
CAWSRAGLTDTQYF
TGTGCCTGGAGTCGTGCGGGGCTCACAGATACGCAGTATTTT
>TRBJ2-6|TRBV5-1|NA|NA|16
CASSPAATSGANGLTF
TGCGCCAGCAGTCCGGCGGCAACCTCTGGGGCCAACGGCCTGACTTTC
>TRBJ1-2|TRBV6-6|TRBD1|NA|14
CASRRTGTDYGYTF
TGTGCCAGCCGACGAACCGGGACAGATTATGGCTACACCTTC
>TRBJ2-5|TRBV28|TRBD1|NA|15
CASSVQGAGGETQYF
TGTGCCAGCAGTGTACAGGGGGCTGGGGGGGAGACCCAGTACTTC
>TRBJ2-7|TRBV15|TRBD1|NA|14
CATSRSDRAYEQYF
TGTGCCACCAGCAGGTCCGACAGGGCGTACGAGCAGTACTTC
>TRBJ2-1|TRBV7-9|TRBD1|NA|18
CASSLGNPGQGPRDEQFF
TGTGCCAGCAGCTTAGGCAACCCGGGACAGGGGCCGAGGGATGAGCAGTTCTTC
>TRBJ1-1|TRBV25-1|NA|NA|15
CASSEYRGGNTEAFF
TGTGCCAGCAGTGAATATCGGGGGGGGAACACTGAAGCTTTCTTT
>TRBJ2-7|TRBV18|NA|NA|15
CASSRTGSPSYEQYF
TGTGCCAGCTCGCGAACAGGGTCTCCCTCCTACGAGCAGTACTTC
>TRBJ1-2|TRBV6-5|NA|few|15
CASSYSGAGRLGYTF
TGTGCCAGCAGTTACTCTGGGGCTGGGCGGCTTGGCTACACCTTC
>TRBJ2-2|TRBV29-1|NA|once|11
CSGQVTGELFF
TGCAGCGGACAGGTCACCGGGGAGCTGTTTTTT
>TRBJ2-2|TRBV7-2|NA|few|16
CASSSLGAGLSGELFF
TGTGCCAGCAGCTCCCTGGGGGCAGGGCTGAGCGGGGAGCTGTTTTTT
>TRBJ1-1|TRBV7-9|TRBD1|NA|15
CASSFLQGVNTEAFF
TGTGCCAGCAGCTTTCTACAGGGGGTCAACACTGAAGCTTTCTTT